This entry concerns a single T cell receptor (beta chain). The count of this clone is one. The antigen it binds to is not known. It has no much larger one-base neighbor in the sample; base qualities were not kept. These data belong to a study of T cell changes during pregnancy in multiple sclerosis (dated by TCRdb to 2018 to 2020). Some background on the complete study: The study looked at changes in the T cell repertoire across pregnancy in women with multiple sclerosis.

The method behind the library was the immunoSEQ multiplex PCR assay. What TCRdb holds here is the immuneACCESS table cut down to in-frame rearrangements. Part of the clones is not present; checked against another copy, under half of the missing clones reflect an unresolved V gene, and the others are unexplained. The sample table holds tens of thousands of clones, of which 75% to 95% were seen once. The ten largest make up around 0.7% of the sample. V loses 4 bases at its end and J loses 6 bases; junction bases beyond the gene matches: 10. The CDR1 and CDR2 encoded by the germline V gene are SGHTA and FQGNSA. The cysteine opens and the phenylalanine closes a CDR3 of 16 amino acids. Just the 48-base CDR3 DNA is kept, in frame starting at base 1.

Sequenced material: CD4+ T cells from peripheral blood mononuclear cells, taken before pregnancy. The rearrangement joined TRBV7-2 to TRBJ2-1, with TRBD2 matching 9 junction bases. The sequence came from a female donor with multiple sclerosis, enrolled in a pregnancy study. CDR3 loop: CASSSPGAGGFNEQFF. The DNA reads as follows: TGTGCCAGCAGCTCCCCGGGAGCGGGAGGCTTCAATGAGCAGTTCTTC.